These T cell receptor beta chains were read from a single sample in a study of molecular identifiers for immune sequencing clone quantification. TCRdb reprocessed the PCR reads with MiXCR, giving one entry per CDR3 protein. The data contain 90,000 or so distinct CDR3 sequences, over 20% of them singletons. The specimen was naive CD8+ T cells from blood, with Jurkat cell RNA spiked in. The receptors come from a human donor in good health. Some libraries in this study had Jurkat cell RNA spiked in. The CDR3 runs from the conserved cysteine through the conserved F or W. The order of the fields is J gene, clone size, V gene, D gene, CDR3 protein, CDR3 DNA. D genes are given only for firm matches. Clone size, where shown, is once, few, many, or a class for clones that have expanded.

TRBJ2-7 | - | TRBV6-1 | - | CASSEATYTTICEQYF | TGTGCCAGCAGTGAAGCGACGTATACCACAATTTGCGAGCAGTACTTC
TRBJ1-3 | many | TRBV6-6 | - | CASSEGTSGNTIYF | TGTGCCAGCAGTGAAGGGACGTCTGGAAACACCATATATTTT
TRBJ2-1 | few | TRBV25-1 | TRBD2 | CASSEVGLAGNEQFF | TGTGCCAGCAGTGAAGTAGGGCTAGCGGGCAATGAGCAGTTCTTC
TRBJ1-1 | - | TRBV19 | - | CASSQGSLYTEAFF | TGTGCCAGTAGTCAGGGTTCGTTGTACACTGAAGCTTTCTTT
TRBJ2-1 | many | TRBV27 | - | CASSPGQLNEQFF | TGTGCCAGCAGCCCGGGACAACTCAATGAGCAGTTCTTC
TRBJ2-1 | few | TRBV9 | - | CASSVGTIYNEQFF | TGTGCCAGCAGCGTTGGGACAATCTACAATGAGCAGTTCTTC
TRBJ1-1 | - | TRBV6-2/TRBV6-3 | TRBD1 | CVSSYFEQGRTEAFF | TGTGTCAGCAGTTACTTTGAACAGGGGCGTACTGAAGCTTTCTTT
TRBJ1-2 | few | TRBV29-1 | - | CSVEDSLYGYTF | TGCAGCGTTGAAGACAGTTTATATGGCTACACCTTC
TRBJ2-1 | few | TRBV28 | - | CASTDDSSYNEQFF | TGTGCCAGCACGGACGACAGCTCCTACAATGAGCAGTTCTTC
TRBJ2-1 | once | TRBV6-2/TRBV6-3 | - | CASSSDNSLPYNEQFF | TGTGCCAGCAGCAGTGACAATTCGCTACCCTACAATGAGCAGTTCTTC
TRBJ1-1 | many | TRBV6-2/TRBV6-3 | - | CASSQMFNRDREAFF | TGTGCCAGCAGTCAAATGTTCAACAGGGATCGTGAAGCTTTCTTT
TRBJ2-7 | many | TRBV29-1 | - | CSVVSGLAYEQYF | TGCAGCGTTGTGTCGGGTTTGGCCTACGAGCAGTACTTC
TRBJ2-3 | many | TRBV5-1 | - | CASSLDEVVSPDTQYF | TGCGCCAGCAGCCTGGATGAAGTTGTAAGTCCAGATACGCAGTATTTT
TRBJ1-1 | - | TRBV5-5 | TRBD1 | CASSAGQGADTEAFF | TGTGCCAGCAGCGCCGGACAGGGGGCGGACACTGAAGCTTTCTTT
TRBJ2-1 | few | TRBV30 | - | CAWLDGSSYNEQFF | TGTGCCTGGCTCGACGGGAGCTCCTACAATGAGCAGTTCTTC
TRBJ2-5 | few | TRBV15 | TRBD2 | CATSTSLAEETQYF | TGTGCCACCAGCACGTCACTAGCGGAAGAGACCCAGTACTTC
TRBJ1-3 | many | TRBV6-5 | TRBD1 | CASSYGRGLGNTIYF | TGTGCCAGCAGTTACGGCAGGGGGCTTGGAAACACCATATATTTT
TRBJ1-1 | - | TRBV9 | - | CASSTGGVGGEAFF | TGTGCCAGCAGCACAGGCGGGGTCGGCGGTGAAGCTTTCTTT
TRBJ2-3 | many | TRBV5-4 | - | CASSASGSPTDTQYF | TGTGCCAGCAGCGCCAGCGGATCTCCCACAGATACGCAGTATTTT
TRBJ2-3 | many | TRBV12-3/TRBV12-4 | - | CASSLAGKISTDTQYF | TGTGCCAGCAGTCTCGCGGGGAAAATTAGCACAGATACGCAGTATTTT
TRBJ1-5 | - | TRBV19 | TRBD1 | CASKRRGDQLQHF | TGTGCCAGCAAGCGCAGGGGGGATCAGCTCCAGCATTTT
TRBJ1-2 | few | TRBV7-9 | - | CASSPPQGGYGYTF | TGTGCCAGCAGCCCTCCGCAGGGAGGCTATGGCTACACCTTC
TRBJ2-7 | - | TRBV27 | TRBD1 | CASSQTGLRYEQYF | TGTGCCAGCAGCCAGACAGGGCTTAGGTACGAGCAGTACTTC
TRBJ2-3 | many | TRBV6-5 | TRBD1 | CASSWDRGGDTQYF | TGTGCCAGCAGTTGGGACAGGGGAGGCGATACGCAGTATTTT
TRBJ2-2 | many | TRBV7-9 | - | CASSPGFTGELFF | TGTGCCAGCAGCCCAGGGTTCACCGGGGAGCTGTTTTTT
TRBJ2-3 | medium-sized | TRBV7-6 | - | CASSPGISSTDTQYF | TGTGCCAGCAGCCCGGGGATTTCTAGCACAGATACGCAGTATTTT
TRBJ2-7 | many | TRBV6-5 | - | CASSLQGAYEQYF | TGTGCCAGCAGTTTACAAGGGGCCTACGAGCAGTACTTC
TRBJ2-1 | many | TRBV6-6 | - | CASSLFTGVQFF | TGTGCCAGCAGCTTATTTACGGGGGTACAGTTCTTC